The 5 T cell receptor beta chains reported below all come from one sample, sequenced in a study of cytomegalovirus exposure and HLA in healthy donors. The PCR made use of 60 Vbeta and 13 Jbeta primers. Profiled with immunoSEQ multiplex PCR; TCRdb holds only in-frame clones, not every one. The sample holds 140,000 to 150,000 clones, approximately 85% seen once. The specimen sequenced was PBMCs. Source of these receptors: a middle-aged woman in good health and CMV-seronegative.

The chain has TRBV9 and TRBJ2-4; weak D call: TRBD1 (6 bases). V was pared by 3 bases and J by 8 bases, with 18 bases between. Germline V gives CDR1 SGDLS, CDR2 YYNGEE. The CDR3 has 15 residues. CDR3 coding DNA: TGTGCCAGCAGCGCGGAAGAGGGCAGGGGAGACATTCAGTACTTC. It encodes CASSAEEGRGDIQYF.

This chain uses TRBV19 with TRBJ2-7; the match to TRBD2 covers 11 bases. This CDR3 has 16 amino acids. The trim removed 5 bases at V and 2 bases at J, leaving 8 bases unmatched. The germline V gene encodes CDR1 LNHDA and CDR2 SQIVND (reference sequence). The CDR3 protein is CASSSGGTSGAYEQYF. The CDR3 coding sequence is TGTGCCAGTAGTTCCGGGGGGACTAGCGGTGCCTACGAGCAGTACTTC.

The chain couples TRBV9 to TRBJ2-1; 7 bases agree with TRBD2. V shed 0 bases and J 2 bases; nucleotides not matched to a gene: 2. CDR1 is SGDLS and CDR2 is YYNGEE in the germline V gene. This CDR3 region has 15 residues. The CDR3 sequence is CASSVGGLAYNEQFF. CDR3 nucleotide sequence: TGTGCCAGCAGCGTAGGTGGACTAGCCTACAATGAGCAGTTCTTC.

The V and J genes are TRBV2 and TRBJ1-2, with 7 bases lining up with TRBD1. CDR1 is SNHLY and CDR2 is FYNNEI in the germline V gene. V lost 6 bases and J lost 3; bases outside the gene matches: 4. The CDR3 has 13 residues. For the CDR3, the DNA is TGTGCCAGCAGCGGGGACAGAGACTATGGCTACACCTTC. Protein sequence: CASSGDRDYGYTF.

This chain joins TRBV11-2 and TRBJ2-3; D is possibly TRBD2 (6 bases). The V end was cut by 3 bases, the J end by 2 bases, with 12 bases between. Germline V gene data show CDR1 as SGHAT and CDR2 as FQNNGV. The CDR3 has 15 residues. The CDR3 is CASSLDYYYTDTQYF. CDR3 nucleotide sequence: TGTGCCAGCAGCTTGGACTACTACTACACAGATACGCAGTATTTT.